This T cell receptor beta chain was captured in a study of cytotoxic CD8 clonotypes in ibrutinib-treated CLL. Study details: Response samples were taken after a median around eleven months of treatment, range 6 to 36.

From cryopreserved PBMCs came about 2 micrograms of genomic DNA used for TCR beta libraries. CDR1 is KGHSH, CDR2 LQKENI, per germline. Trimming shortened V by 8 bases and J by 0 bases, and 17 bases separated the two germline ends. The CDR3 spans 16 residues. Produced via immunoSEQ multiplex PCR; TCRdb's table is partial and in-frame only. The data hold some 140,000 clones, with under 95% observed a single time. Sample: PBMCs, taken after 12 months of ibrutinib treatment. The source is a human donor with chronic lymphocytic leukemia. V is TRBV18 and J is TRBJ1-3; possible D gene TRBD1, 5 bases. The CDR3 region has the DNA TGTGCCAGCCCCCATCAACAGGACCTCTCTGGAAACACCATATATTTT. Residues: CASPHQQDLSGNTIYF.